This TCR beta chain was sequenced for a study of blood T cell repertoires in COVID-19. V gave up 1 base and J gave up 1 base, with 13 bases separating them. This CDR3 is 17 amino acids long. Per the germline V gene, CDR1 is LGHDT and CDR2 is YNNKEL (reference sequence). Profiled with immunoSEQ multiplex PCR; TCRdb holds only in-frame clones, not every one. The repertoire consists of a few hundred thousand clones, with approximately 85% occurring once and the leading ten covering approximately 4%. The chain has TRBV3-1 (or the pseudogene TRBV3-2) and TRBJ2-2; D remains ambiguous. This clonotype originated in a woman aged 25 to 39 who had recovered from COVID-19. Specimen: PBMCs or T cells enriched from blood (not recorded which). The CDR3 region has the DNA TGTGCCAGCAGCCAAGCTTTCGCTAGTATGAACACCGGGGAGCTGTTTTTT. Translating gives CASSQAFASMNTGELFF.